This T cell receptor beta chain comes out of a study of OX40 agonist ivuxolimab in advanced cancers. Study-wide points: Also present in some nonresponders was a low level of normalized T-cell clonal expansion.

CDR1 MNHNY and CDR2 SVGAGI come from the germline V gene (reference sequence). The CDR3 runs 13 residues. With V trimmed by 5 bases and J by 5 bases, 3 bases remained unmatched. To note about this clone: Its antigen is still unknown.

Blood was sampled at baseline, cycle 4 day 1, and cycle 7 day 1. Measured with immunoSEQ multiplex PCR; TCRdb has only the in-frame clones, and not every one. The data hold 48,000 or so clones, with approximately 84% observed a single time. This TCR was recovered from an adult with an advanced solid tumor such as melanoma, head and neck, liver or kidney cancer. Sequencing used CD4+ or CD8+ T cells sorted from blood, obtained in a trial of the OX40 agonist ivuxolimab. This chain links TRBV6-6 with TRBJ1-1; TRBD1 aligns across 9 bases. CDR3 sequence (DNA): TGTGCCAGCAGTCGACAGGGGGGGACTGAAGCTTTCTTT. Its protein is CASSRQGGTEAFF.